The entry that follows covers one TCR beta chain sequence. Its antigen is still unknown. Stage II-IVA oral cavity squamous cell carcinoma was new and untreated by systemic or radiation therapy. The entry originates in a study of neoadjuvant anti-PD-1 for oral cavity cancer. Overall study results and limits: Higher pretreatment blood Treg/Th17 ratios correlated with higher pretreatment blood and lower post-treatment tumor TCRbeta clonality.

Most PBMC samples had approximately 470 ng input DNA in six replicates. TCRdb's copy holds only in-frame clones and misses some; the assay was immunoSEQ multiplex PCR. The data contain more than 50,000 clones, more than 60% of them seen just once; the ten biggest clones take up approximately 2.4%. This TCR was recovered from a person between 40 and 79 years old with oral cavity squamous cell carcinoma. Source: PBMCs, taken before nivolumab (anti-PD-1) treatment.

As DNA, the CDR3 is TGTGCCAGCAGTCGATCGGGGAACTCCTACAATGAGCAGTTCTTC. As protein: CASSRSGNSYNEQFF. The chain is built from TRBV6-4 and TRBJ2-1; perhaps TRBD2 as D (5 bases). Per the germline V gene, CDR1 is MRHNA and CDR2 is SNTAGT. V was trimmed by 5 bases and J by 0 bases, leaving 11 bases between them. The CDR3 sequence is 15 residues long.